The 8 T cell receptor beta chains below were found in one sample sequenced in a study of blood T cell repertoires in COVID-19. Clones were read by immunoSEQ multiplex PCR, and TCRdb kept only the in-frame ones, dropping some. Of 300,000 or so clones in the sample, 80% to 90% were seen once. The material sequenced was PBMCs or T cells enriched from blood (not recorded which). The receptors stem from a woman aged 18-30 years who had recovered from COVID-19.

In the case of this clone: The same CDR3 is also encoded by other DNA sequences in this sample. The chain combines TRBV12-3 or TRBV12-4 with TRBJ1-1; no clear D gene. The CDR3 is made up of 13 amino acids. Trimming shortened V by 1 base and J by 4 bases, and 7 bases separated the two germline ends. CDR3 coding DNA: TGTGCCAGCAGTTTAGGGGCCCGCACTGAAGCTTTCTTT. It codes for CASSLGARTEAFF.

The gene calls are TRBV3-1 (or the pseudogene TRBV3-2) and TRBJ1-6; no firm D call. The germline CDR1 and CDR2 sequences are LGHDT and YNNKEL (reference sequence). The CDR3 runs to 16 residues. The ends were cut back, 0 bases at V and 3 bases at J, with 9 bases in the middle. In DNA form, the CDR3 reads TGTGCCAGCAGCCAAGATTACCAGGTCTATAATTCACCCCTCCACTTT. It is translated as CASSQDYQVYNSPLHF.

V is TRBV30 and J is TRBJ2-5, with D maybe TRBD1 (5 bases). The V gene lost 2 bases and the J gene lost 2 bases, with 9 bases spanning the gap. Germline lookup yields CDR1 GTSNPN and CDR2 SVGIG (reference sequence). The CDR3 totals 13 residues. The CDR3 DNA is TGTGCCTGGAGTTCAGGGAATCAAGAGACCCAGTACTTC. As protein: CAWSSGNQETQYF.

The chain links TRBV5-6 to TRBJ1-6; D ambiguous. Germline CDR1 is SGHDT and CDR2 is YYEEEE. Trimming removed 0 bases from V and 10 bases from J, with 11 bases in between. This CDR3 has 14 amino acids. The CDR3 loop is CASSLAGRESPLHF. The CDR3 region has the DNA TGTGCCAGCAGCTTGGCCGGTAGGGAGTCACCCCTCCACTTT.

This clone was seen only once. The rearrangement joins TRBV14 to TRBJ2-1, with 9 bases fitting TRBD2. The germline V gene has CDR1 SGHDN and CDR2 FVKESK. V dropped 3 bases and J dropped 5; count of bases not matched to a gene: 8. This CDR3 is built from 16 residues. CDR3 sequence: CASSHRTSAPNNEQFF. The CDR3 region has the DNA TGTGCCAGCAGCCATAGGACTAGCGCCCCCAACAATGAGCAGTTCTTC.

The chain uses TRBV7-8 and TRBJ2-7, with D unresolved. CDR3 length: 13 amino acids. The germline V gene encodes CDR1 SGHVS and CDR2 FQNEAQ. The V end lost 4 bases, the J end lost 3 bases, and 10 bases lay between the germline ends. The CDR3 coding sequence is TGTGCCAGCAGCTCACAGTACAGCTACGAGCAGTACTTC. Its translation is CASSSQYSYEQYF.

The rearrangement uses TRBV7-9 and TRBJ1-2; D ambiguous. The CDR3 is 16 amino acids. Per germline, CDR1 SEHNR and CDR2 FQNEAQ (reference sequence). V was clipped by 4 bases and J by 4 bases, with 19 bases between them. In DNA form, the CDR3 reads TGTGCCAGCAGCTCCAGTGACTTCGGGGAGGTCTATGGCTACACCTTC. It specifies CASSSSDFGEVYGYTF.

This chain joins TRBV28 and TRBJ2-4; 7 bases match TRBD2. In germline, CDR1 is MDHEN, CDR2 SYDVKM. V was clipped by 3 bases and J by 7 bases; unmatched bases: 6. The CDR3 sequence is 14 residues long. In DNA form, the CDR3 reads TGTGCCAGCAGTTTGGAGGGAGGGTGGAACATTCAGTACTTC. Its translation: CASSLEGGWNIQYF.